Listed here is a single TCR beta chain. Donors were grouped by their self-reported clinical history. Here immunoSEQ multiplex PCR was the method, and the copy in TCRdb shows in-frame clones only, minus some. The sample has about 350,000 clones, roughly 84% seen once. This sample was included in a study of blood T cell repertoires in COVID-19. CDR1 is SQVTM, CDR2 ANQGSEA, per germline. This CDR3 has 13 residues. The ends lost 7 bases at V and 5 bases at J; junction bases unmatched: 10. Input material: PBMCs or T cells enriched from blood (not recorded which). The TCR was taken from a woman aged 25-40 years who had recovered from COVID-19. The chain employs TRBV29-1 and TRBJ2-5, with TRBD1 matching 7 bases. CDR3 DNA sequence: TGCAGCGCCCAAGACAGGGTGGGGGAGACCCAGTACTTC. It translates to CSAQDRVGETQYF.